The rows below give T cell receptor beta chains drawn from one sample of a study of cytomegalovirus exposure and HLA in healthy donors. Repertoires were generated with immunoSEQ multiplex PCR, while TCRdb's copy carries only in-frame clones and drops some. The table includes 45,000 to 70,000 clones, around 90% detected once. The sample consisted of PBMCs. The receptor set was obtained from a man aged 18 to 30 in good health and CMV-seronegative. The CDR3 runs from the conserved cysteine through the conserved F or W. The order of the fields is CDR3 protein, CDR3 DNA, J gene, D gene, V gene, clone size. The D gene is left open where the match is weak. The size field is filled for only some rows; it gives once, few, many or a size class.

CDR3aa: CASSLVPFREQYF
CDR3nt: TGTGCCAGCAGCTTAGTCCCCTTTCGCGAGCAGTACTTC
j_gene: TRBJ2-7
d_gene: NA
v_gene: TRBV7-6
abundance: NA

CDR3aa: CASSLGEREGYTDTQYF
CDR3nt: TGTGCCAGCAGCTTAGGGGAGCGGGAGGGATACACAGATACGCAGTATTTT
j_gene: TRBJ2-3
d_gene: TRBD2
v_gene: TRBV7-9
abundance: NA

CDR3aa: CASSEWASGRVTLKNIQYF
CDR3nt: TGTGCCAGCAGTGAATGGGCTAGCGGGAGGGTTACCCTTAAAAACATTCAGTACTTC
j_gene: TRBJ2-4
d_gene: TRBD2
v_gene: TRBV2
abundance: NA

CDR3aa: CASSFAGGEDNYGYTF
CDR3nt: TGTGCCAGCAGTTTTGCCGGGGGAGAAGACAACTATGGCTACACCTTC
j_gene: TRBJ1-2
d_gene: NA
v_gene: TRBV28
abundance: once

CDR3aa: CAWSRTEDTQYF
CDR3nt: TGTGCCTGGAGTCGGACAGAAGATACGCAGTATTTT
j_gene: TRBJ2-3
d_gene: NA
v_gene: TRBV30
abundance: once

CDR3aa: CASSFLRQGHNTGELFF
CDR3nt: TGTGCCAGCAGCTTTCTCCGACAGGGGCATAACACCGGGGAGCTGTTTTTT
j_gene: TRBJ2-2
d_gene: TRBD1
v_gene: TRBV5-5
abundance: NA

CDR3aa: CASSLTGFSKNIQYF
CDR3nt: TGTGCCAGCAGTCTAACAGGTTTTTCCAAAAACATTCAGTACTTC
j_gene: TRBJ2-4
d_gene: NA
v_gene: TRBV6-5
abundance: NA

CDR3aa: CASSLRVGLAGVLGELFF
CDR3nt: TGTGCCAGCAGCTTGAGAGTCGGCCTAGCGGGAGTTCTCGGGGAGCTGTTTTTT
j_gene: TRBJ2-2
d_gene: TRBD2
v_gene: TRBV13
abundance: NA

CDR3aa: CASTERGKSVGNTEAFF
CDR3nt: TGTGCCAGCACCGAAAGGGGGAAGTCAGTTGGGAACACTGAAGCTTTCTTT
j_gene: TRBJ1-1
d_gene: NA
v_gene: TRBV7-2
abundance: NA

CDR3aa: CASSLSRGSYEQYF
CDR3nt: TGTGCCAGCAGTTTATCTAGGGGGTCCTACGAGCAGTACTTC
j_gene: TRBJ2-7
d_gene: NA
v_gene: TRBV27
abundance: NA

CDR3aa: CASSLQGNTIYF
CDR3nt: TGTGCCAGCAGCTTACAAGGAAACACCATATATTTT
j_gene: TRBJ1-3
d_gene: NA
v_gene: TRBV11-2
abundance: NA

CDR3aa: CASSSRTSGVVYNEQFF
CDR3nt: TGTGCCAGCAGCTCCAGGACTAGCGGGGTCGTCTACAATGAGCAGTTCTTC
j_gene: TRBJ2-1
d_gene: TRBD2
v_gene: TRBV7-9
abundance: NA

CDR3aa: CSAPLGGEQFF
CDR3nt: TGCAGTGCTCCCCTAGGTGGTGAGCAGTTCTTC
j_gene: TRBJ2-1
d_gene: NA
v_gene: TRBV20-1
abundance: once

CDR3aa: CASSGTIYNEQFF
CDR3nt: TGTGCCAGCAGTGGGACTATTTACAATGAGCAGTTCTTC
j_gene: TRBJ2-1
d_gene: TRBD2
v_gene: TRBV9
abundance: NA

CDR3aa: CASSPAGAGQYEQYF
CDR3nt: TGCGCCAGCAGTCCAGCGGGGGCAGGGCAATACGAGCAGTACTTC
j_gene: TRBJ2-7
d_gene: TRBD2
v_gene: TRBV4-1
abundance: NA

CDR3aa: CASSPTGSYEQYF
CDR3nt: TGTGCCAGTAGTCCGACAGGTTCCTACGAGCAGTACTTC
j_gene: TRBJ2-7
d_gene: NA
v_gene: TRBV19
abundance: NA

CDR3aa: CASHKGVGRGRGSLYF
CDR3nt: TGTGCCAGCCATAAAGGGGTTGGCAGGGGAAGGGGAAGTCTGTACTTC
j_gene: TRBJ2-7
d_gene: NA
v_gene: TRBV28
abundance: once

CDR3aa: CASSPAQGANYGYTF
CDR3nt: TGTGCCAGCAGCCCCGCCCAAGGAGCCAACTATGGCTACACCTTC
j_gene: TRBJ1-2
d_gene: NA
v_gene: TRBV9
abundance: NA

CDR3aa: CASSFRQGVAEQYF
CDR3nt: TGTGCCAGCAGCTTCCGACAGGGAGTAGCCGAGCAGTACTTC
j_gene: TRBJ2-7
d_gene: TRBD1
v_gene: TRBV5-6
abundance: NA

CDR3aa: CASRSDLQMNTGELFF
CDR3nt: TGTGCCTCCCGTTCTGATTTACAGATGAACACCGGGGAGCTGTTTTTT
j_gene: TRBJ2-2
d_gene: NA
v_gene: TRBV30
abundance: NA

CDR3aa: CASNSDRGILLNYGYTF
CDR3nt: TGTGCCAGCAATAGCGACAGGGGGATCTTACTTAACTATGGCTACACCTTC
j_gene: TRBJ1-2
d_gene: TRBD1
v_gene: TRBV2
abundance: NA

CDR3aa: CASRMGGVYNEQFF
CDR3nt: TGTGCCAGCAGGATGGGGGGGGTCTACAATGAGCAGTTCTTC
j_gene: TRBJ2-1
d_gene: TRBD2
v_gene: TRBV2
abundance: NA

CDR3aa: CASSVGGGAYEQYF
CDR3nt: TGTGCCAGCAGCGTCGGAGGGGGCGCGTACGAGCAGTACTTC
j_gene: TRBJ2-7
d_gene: NA
v_gene: TRBV9
abundance: NA

CDR3aa: CASSSYRDPWFGIQYF
CDR3nt: TGTGCCAGCAGCAGTTACAGGGACCCTTGGTTCGGCATTCAGTACTTC
j_gene: TRBJ2-4
d_gene: NA
v_gene: TRBV7-3
abundance: few

CDR3aa: CASSEDGRGGYTF
CDR3nt: TGTGCCAGCAGTGAAGACGGGCGAGGGGGCTACACCTTC
j_gene: TRBJ1-2
d_gene: NA
v_gene: TRBV2
abundance: NA

CDR3aa: CASSTTSGSIDEQYF
CDR3nt: TGTGCCAGCAGTACCACTAGCGGGAGTATCGACGAGCAGTACTTC
j_gene: TRBJ2-7
d_gene: TRBD2
v_gene: TRBV6-5
abundance: NA

CDR3aa: CASSRGQFTDTQYF
CDR3nt: TGTGCCAGCAGCCGAGGTCAATTCACAGATACGCAGTATTTT
j_gene: TRBJ2-3
d_gene: NA
v_gene: TRBV12-1
abundance: NA

CDR3aa: CASSFGTGWLEQYF
CDR3nt: TGTGCCAGCAGCTTCGGGACAGGGTGGCTCGAGCAGTACTTC
j_gene: TRBJ2-7
d_gene: TRBD1
v_gene: TRBV5-5
abundance: NA

CDR3aa: CASSELRERQFF
CDR3nt: TGTGCCAGCAGTGAACTACGGGAGAGGCAGTTCTTC
j_gene: TRBJ2-1
d_gene: NA
v_gene: TRBV2
abundance: NA

CDR3aa: CASSPGGYEQFF
CDR3nt: TGTGCCAGCAGCCCAGGGGGGTATGAGCAGTTCTTC
j_gene: TRBJ2-1
d_gene: NA
v_gene: TRBV11-2
abundance: NA

CDR3aa: CASSQTEGQPQETQYF
CDR3nt: TGCGCCAGCAGTCAAACCGAGGGACAGCCCCAAGAGACCCAGTACTTC
j_gene: TRBJ2-5
d_gene: TRBD1
v_gene: TRBV4-1
abundance: NA

CDR3aa: CAISDYGGSPYNEQFF
CDR3nt: TGTGCCATCAGTGACTATGGCGGTTCCCCCTACAATGAGCAGTTCTTC
j_gene: TRBJ2-1
d_gene: NA
v_gene: TRBV10-3
abundance: NA

CDR3aa: CASRPPDRGNTGELFF
CDR3nt: TGTGCTAGCAGACCACCGGACAGGGGGAACACCGGGGAGCTGTTTTTT
j_gene: TRBJ2-2
d_gene: TRBD1
v_gene: TRBV7-7
abundance: NA

CDR3aa: CASRTTGTGGDEQYF
CDR3nt: TGTGCCAGCAGAACGACAGGGACGGGAGGGGACGAGCAGTACTTC
j_gene: TRBJ2-7
d_gene: NA
v_gene: TRBV2
abundance: NA

CDR3aa: CASSQDDTGQGNYGYTF
CDR3nt: TGTGCCAGCAGCCAAGATGATACGGGACAGGGAAACTATGGCTACACCTTC
j_gene: TRBJ1-2
d_gene: TRBD1
v_gene: TRBV4-2
abundance: NA

CDR3aa: CASSVGQGSFAGNTIYF
CDR3nt: TGTGCCAGCAGCGTGGGACAGGGGTCGTTCGCTGGAAACACCATATATTTT
j_gene: TRBJ1-3
d_gene: TRBD1
v_gene: TRBV9
abundance: NA

CDR3aa: CASSRAGQGSGGVSRSYEQYF
CDR3nt: TGTGCCAGCAGCCGAGCGGGACAGGGTAGCGGTGGGGTTTCCCGCTCCTACGAGCAGTACTTC
j_gene: TRBJ2-7
d_gene: TRBD1
v_gene: TRBV4-2
abundance: NA

CDR3aa: CASTNRGNEQFF
CDR3nt: TGTGCCAGCACCAACAGGGGGAATGAGCAGTTCTTC
j_gene: TRBJ2-1
d_gene: TRBD1
v_gene: TRBV6-5
abundance: few

CDR3aa: CASKKAGSYEQYF
CDR3nt: TGTGCCAGCAAGAAAGCGGGCTCCTACGAGCAGTACTTC
j_gene: TRBJ2-7
d_gene: NA
v_gene: TRBV6-6
abundance: NA

CDR3aa: CASRLIYNEQFF
CDR3nt: TGTGCCAGCAGACTGATATACAATGAGCAGTTCTTC
j_gene: TRBJ2-1
d_gene: NA
v_gene: TRBV2
abundance: NA

CDR3aa: CAISETREGGTQYF
CDR3nt: TGTGCCATCAGTGAAACGAGGGAGGGCGGAACGCAGTATTTT
j_gene: TRBJ2-3
d_gene: TRBD2
v_gene: TRBV10-3
abundance: NA

CDR3aa: CAISPGQGTGELFF
CDR3nt: TGTGCCATCAGTCCGGGACAGGGGACCGGGGAGCTGTTTTTT
j_gene: TRBJ2-2
d_gene: TRBD1
v_gene: TRBV10-3
abundance: NA

CDR3aa: CASSVAVGSGNTIYF
CDR3nt: TGTGCCAGCAGCGTTGCGGTTGGCTCTGGAAACACCATATATTTT
j_gene: TRBJ1-3
d_gene: NA
v_gene: TRBV9
abundance: NA

CDR3aa: CASSGTAAYNEQFF
CDR3nt: TGTGCCAGCTCAGGGACAGCGGCTTATAATGAGCAGTTCTTC
j_gene: TRBJ2-1
d_gene: TRBD1
v_gene: TRBV18
abundance: NA

CDR3aa: CASSYQGGLSGNTIYF
CDR3nt: TGTGCCAGCAGTTACCAGGGGGGTCTCTCTGGAAACACCATATATTTT
j_gene: TRBJ1-3
d_gene: TRBD1
v_gene: TRBV6-5
abundance: NA

CDR3aa: CASGRLAGDYEQYF
CDR3nt: TGCGCCAGCGGAAGACTAGCGGGAGACTACGAGCAGTACTTC
j_gene: TRBJ2-7
d_gene: TRBD2
v_gene: TRBV4-1
abundance: NA

CDR3aa: CASSAPTSGQETQYF
CDR3nt: TGTGCCAGCAGTGCCCCGACTAGCGGCCAAGAGACCCAGTACTTC
j_gene: TRBJ2-5
d_gene: TRBD2
v_gene: TRBV2
abundance: NA

CDR3aa: CASSLLGAYEQYF
CDR3nt: TGTGCCAGCAGTCTCTTAGGGGCCTACGAGCAGTACTTC
j_gene: TRBJ2-7
d_gene: NA
v_gene: TRBV27
abundance: once

CDR3aa: CASSQGGRWAPRLYSTDTQYF
CDR3nt: TGTGCCAGCAGCCAGGGGGGTCGGTGGGCACCTAGATTATATAGCACAGATACGCAGTATTTT
j_gene: TRBJ2-3
d_gene: NA
v_gene: TRBV4-2
abundance: NA

CDR3aa: CASSPGSRGNSYEQYF
CDR3nt: TGTGCCAGCAGCCCAGGGTCCAGGGGCAACTCCTACGAGCAGTACTTC
j_gene: TRBJ2-7
d_gene: NA
v_gene: TRBV11-2
abundance: NA

CDR3aa: CASSAGTGNGEAFF
CDR3nt: TGTGCCAGCAGTGCCGGGACAGGGAATGGAGAAGCTTTCTTT
j_gene: TRBJ1-1
d_gene: TRBD1
v_gene: TRBV2
abundance: once

CDR3aa: CASREVSTDTQYF
CDR3nt: TGTGCCAGCAGAGAGGTGAGCACAGATACGCAGTATTTT
j_gene: TRBJ2-3
d_gene: NA
v_gene: TRBV28
abundance: NA

CDR3aa: CASSRELTDTQYF
CDR3nt: TGTGCCAGCAGCCGGGAACTCACAGATACGCAGTATTTT
j_gene: TRBJ2-3
d_gene: NA
v_gene: TRBV11-3
abundance: NA

CDR3aa: CASSPQITQETQYF
CDR3nt: TGTGCCAGCTCACCACAGATAACACAAGAGACCCAGTACTTC
j_gene: TRBJ2-5
d_gene: NA
v_gene: TRBV18
abundance: few

CDR3aa: CASRLGTSTGELFF
CDR3nt: TGTGCCAGCAGACTCGGGACTAGCACCGGGGAGCTGTTTTTT
j_gene: TRBJ2-2
d_gene: TRBD2
v_gene: TRBV6-5
abundance: NA

CDR3aa: CASSPPGAPYEQYF
CDR3nt: TGTGCCAGCAGCCCGCCTGGAGCCCCCTACGAGCAGTACTTC
j_gene: TRBJ2-7
d_gene: NA
v_gene: TRBV7-9
abundance: NA

CDR3aa: CASSEWERNQPQHF
CDR3nt: TGTGCCAGCAGTGAATGGGAGAGAAATCAGCCCCAGCATTTT
j_gene: TRBJ1-5
d_gene: NA
v_gene: TRBV2
abundance: few

CDR3aa: CASSFRDRGPEQYF
CDR3nt: TGTGCCAGCAGCTTCCGGGACAGGGGGCCTGAGCAGTACTTC
j_gene: TRBJ2-7
d_gene: TRBD1
v_gene: TRBV5-6
abundance: few

CDR3aa: CASKRTGFDEQYF
CDR3nt: TGTGCCAGCAAACGGACAGGGTTCGACGAGCAGTACTTC
j_gene: TRBJ2-7
d_gene: TRBD1
v_gene: TRBV27
abundance: few